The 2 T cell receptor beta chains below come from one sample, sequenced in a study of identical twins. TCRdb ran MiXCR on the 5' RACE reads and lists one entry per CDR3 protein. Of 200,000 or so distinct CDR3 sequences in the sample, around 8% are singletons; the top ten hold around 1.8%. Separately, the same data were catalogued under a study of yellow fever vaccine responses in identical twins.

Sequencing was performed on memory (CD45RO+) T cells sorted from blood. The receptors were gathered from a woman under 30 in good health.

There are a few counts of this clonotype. For the CDR3, the DNA is TGTGCCAGCAGCAAACCGGGACAGGGTCTTTACGAGCAGTACTTC. Its translation: CASSKPGQGLYEQYF. The chain employs TRBV28 and TRBJ2-7, with 9 bases aligning to TRBD1. Germline lookup yields CDR1 MDHEN and CDR2 SYDVKM. J lost 4 bases, V lost 6 bases, and 10 bases had no gene match. The CDR3 spans 15 residues.

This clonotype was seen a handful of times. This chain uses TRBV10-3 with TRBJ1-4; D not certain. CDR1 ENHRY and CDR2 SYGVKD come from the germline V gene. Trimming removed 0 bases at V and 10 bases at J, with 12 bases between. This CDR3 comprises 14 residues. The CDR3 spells CAISESPNIGKLFF. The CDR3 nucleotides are TGTGCCATCAGTGAGTCCCCCAACATTGGAAAACTGTTTTTT.